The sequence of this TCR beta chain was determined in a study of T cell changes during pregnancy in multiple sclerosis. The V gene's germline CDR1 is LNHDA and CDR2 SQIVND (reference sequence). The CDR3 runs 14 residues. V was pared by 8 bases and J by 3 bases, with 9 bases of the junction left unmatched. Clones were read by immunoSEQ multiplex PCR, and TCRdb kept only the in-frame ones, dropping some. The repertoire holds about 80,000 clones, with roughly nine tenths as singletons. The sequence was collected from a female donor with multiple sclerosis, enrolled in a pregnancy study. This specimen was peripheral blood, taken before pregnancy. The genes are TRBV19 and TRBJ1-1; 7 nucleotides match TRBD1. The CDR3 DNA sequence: TGTGCCAGTGGGGAAGGGGGCCTGGACACTGAAGCTTTCTTT. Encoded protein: CASGEGGLDTEAFF. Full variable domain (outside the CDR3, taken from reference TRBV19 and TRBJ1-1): DGGITQSPKYLFRKEGQNVTLSCEQNLNHDAMYWYRQDPGQGLRLIYYSQIVNDFQKGDIAEGYSVSREKKESFPLTVTSAQKNPTAFYLCASGEGGLDTEAFFGQGTRLTVV.